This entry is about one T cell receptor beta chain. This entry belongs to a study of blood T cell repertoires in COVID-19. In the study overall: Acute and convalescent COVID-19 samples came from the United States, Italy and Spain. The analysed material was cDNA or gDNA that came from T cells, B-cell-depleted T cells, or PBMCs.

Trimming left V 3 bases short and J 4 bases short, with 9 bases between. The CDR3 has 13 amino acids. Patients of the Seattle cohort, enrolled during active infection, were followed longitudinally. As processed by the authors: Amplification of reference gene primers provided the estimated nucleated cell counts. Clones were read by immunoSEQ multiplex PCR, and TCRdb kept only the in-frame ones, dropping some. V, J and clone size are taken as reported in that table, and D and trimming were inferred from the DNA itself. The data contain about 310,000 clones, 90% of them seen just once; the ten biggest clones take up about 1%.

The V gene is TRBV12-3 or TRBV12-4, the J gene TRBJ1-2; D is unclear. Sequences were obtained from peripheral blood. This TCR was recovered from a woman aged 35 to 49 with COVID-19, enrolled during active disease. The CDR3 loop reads CASSLKRAYGYTF. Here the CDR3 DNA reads TGTGCCAGCAGTTTGAAACGAGCCTATGGCTACACCTTC.